Below are 15 T cell receptor beta chains sequenced from a single sample in a study of blood T cell repertoires in COVID-19. This table comes from immunoSEQ multiplex PCR, and its TCRdb copy is limited to in-frame clones, with some not included. The repertoire holds about 150,000 clones, approximately 79% seen once, with around 7% in the top ten. Sample: PBMCs or T cells enriched from blood (not recorded which). All receptors derive from a man aged 50 to 60 who had recovered from COVID-19.

The chain couples TRBV5-1 to TRBJ1-1, with TRBD1 matching over 8 bases. J was trimmed by 4 bases and V by 0 bases; bases with no gene match: 8. Germline CDR1 SGHRS, CDR2 YFSETQ. The CDR3 length is 16 residues. The CDR3 nucleotides are TGCGCCAGCAGCTTGGGCGGGATTGGACAGGGCACTGAAGCTTTCTTT. As protein: CASSLGGIGQGTEAFF. Together with reference TRBV5-1 and TRBJ1-1, the CDR3 gives the full variable domain: KAGVTQTPRYLIKTRGQQVTLSCSPISGHRSVSWYQQTPGQGLQFLFEYFSETQRNKGNFPGRFSGRQFSNSRSEMNVSTLELGDSALYLCASSLGGIGQGTEAFFGQGTRLTVV.

V gene TRBV11-1 combines with J gene TRBJ1-1; 7 bases map to TRBD1. The CDR3 contains 15 residues. The V segment lost 1 base and the J segment 1 base; nucleotides outside the gene matches: 3. CDR1 and CDR2 (germline): SGHAT, FQDESV (reference sequence). The DNA of the CDR3 is TGTGCCAGCAGCTTAGAGGAGGGGGCGAACACTGAAGCTTTCTTT. Protein: CASSLEEGANTEAFF.

The chain couples TRBV5-6 to TRBJ1-6; 7 bases map to TRBD1. The CDR3 runs to 15 residues. Germline loops: CDR1 SGHDT, CDR2 YYEEEE. J gave up 8 bases and V 4 bases, and 9 bases lay outside the gene matches. The chain's CDR3 is CASSTRQGAYSPLHF. CDR3 nucleotides: TGTGCCAGCAGCACCCGACAGGGTGCCTATTCACCCCTCCACTTT.

The chain joins TRBV5-5 to TRBJ2-1; D is uncertain. The CDR3 has 15 residues. V lost 0 bases, J lost 2 bases, and 9 bases lay in between. Germline loops: CDR1 SGHKS, CDR2 YYEKEE (reference sequence). The CDR3 DNA reads TGTGCCAGCAGCTTGGGGCAGGAACCCTACAATGAGCAGTTCTTC. Translating gives CASSLGQEPYNEQFF.

The chain combines TRBV6-5 with TRBJ2-1; maybe TRBD2 (7 bases). Germline CDR1 and CDR2: MNHEY and SVGAGI. Deletions cut 2 bases from V and 6 bases from J, with 11 bases between. The CDR3 has 14 amino acids. CDR3 in DNA: TGTGCCAGCAGTTACGGGGGGGCCGTCAATGAGCAGTTCTTC. It is translated as CASSYGGAVNEQFF.

CDR3 residues: CASADREDSGNTIYF. CDR3 nucleotide sequence: TGTGCCAGCGCGGACAGGGAGGACTCTGGAAACACCATATATTTT. The rearrangement joins TRBV5-4 to TRBJ1-3, with 8 bases aligning to TRBD1. Germline-derived CDR1 and CDR2 are SGHNT and YYREEE (reference sequence). Trimming took 7 bases from V and 0 from J; bases not matched to a gene: 6. There are 15 residues in the CDR3. Based on the CDR3 plus reference TRBV5-4 and TRBJ1-3, the full variable domain is ETGVTQSPTHLIKTRGQQVTLRCSSQSGHNTVSWYQQALGQGPQFIFQYYREEENGRGNFPPRFSGLQFPNYSSELNVNALELDDSALYLCASADREDSGNTIYFGEGSWLTVV.

This clone appeared once. The J gene is TRBJ2-1, the V gene TRBV7-6, with 7 bases identical to TRBD2. This CDR3 region has 15 residues. The V segment lost 3 bases and the J segment 0 bases; nucleotides outside the gene matches: 2. Germline V gene data show CDR1 as SGHVS and CDR2 as FNYEAQ. DNA for the CDR3: TGTGCCAGCAGCTTTGAGCGGGGCTCCTACAATGAGCAGTTCTTC. Translated: CASSFERGSYNEQFF.

This chain uses TRBV11-2 with TRBJ1-1; D is perhaps TRBD1 (6 bases). The CDR3 loop spans 16 amino acids. CDR1 and CDR2 (germline): SGHAT, FQNNGV. Trimming took off 3 bases at V and 0 bases at J, with 14 bases between the two ends. As DNA, the CDR3 is TGTGCCAGCAGCTTCCGGCTAACAGGGTTGAACACTGAAGCTTTCTTT. Translation gives CASSFRLTGLNTEAFF.

V gene TRBV19 combines with J gene TRBJ1-2; TRBD1 is a possible D gene (6 bases). CDR3 length: 14 residues. Trimming stripped 4 bases from V and 5 bases from J, with 14 bases between. The germline V gene has CDR1 LNHDA and CDR2 SQIVND (reference sequence). In nucleotides, the CDR3 is TGTGCCAGTAGTACGGATAGGGGGGGGTATGGCTACACCTTC. This sequence encodes CASSTDRGGYGYTF.

The chain has TRBV7-2 and TRBJ1-2; tentative D call: TRBD1 (6 bases). Trimming removed 2 bases at V and 4 bases at J, with 11 bases between. There are 14 residues in the CDR3. Germline V gene data show CDR1 as SGHTA and CDR2 as FQGNSA. The CDR3 nucleotides read TGTGCCAGCAGCTTACCAGGGGTGGGCTATGGCTACACCTTC. It translates to CASSLPGVGYGYTF.

V and J are TRBV19 and TRBJ1-2, with a possible D match to TRBD1 (5 bases). The CDR3 covers 18 residues. Germline CDR1 reads LNHDA; CDR2 reads SQIVND (reference sequence). V lost 0 bases and J lost 3, with 20 bases in between. CDR3 protein: CASSIDQRNRPKDYGYTF. The CDR3 DNA is TGTGCCAGTAGTATAGATCAGCGTAACAGGCCCAAGGACTATGGCTACACCTTC.

The chain recombines TRBV21-1 with TRBJ2-1; TRBD2 reflects the table's D call only, with no check against the DNA. TRBV21-1 is marked as a pseudogene. The CDR3 has 15 amino acids. In DNA, the CDR3 is TGTGCCAGCAGCAAAGGGACTAGATCCTACAATGAGCAGTTCTTC. It is translated as CASSKGTRSYNEQFF.

The chain has TRBV5-5 and TRBJ1-1; D not certain. CDR3 size: 13 residues. Germline V gene data show CDR1 as SGHKS and CDR2 as YYEKEE (reference sequence). The ends were cut back, 6 bases at V and 0 bases at J, with 9 bases in the middle. CDR3 sequence: CASNRNMNTEAFF. The CDR3, as DNA: TGTGCCAGCAACAGAAACATGAACACTGAAGCTTTCTTT.

This chain uses TRBV5-1 with TRBJ1-2; 8 bases align to TRBD1. There are 14 residues in the CDR3. Germline lookup yields CDR1 SGHRS and CDR2 YFSETQ. V lost 0 bases, J lost 7 bases, and 5 bases stayed unmatched. This CDR3 is CASSLAQGEGGYTF. The DNA for the CDR3 is TGCGCCAGCAGCTTGGCACAGGGGGAGGGTGGCTACACCTTC.

This chain links TRBV19 with TRBJ1-2, with D possibly TRBD1 on 6 matching bases. The germline V gene encodes CDR1 LNHDA and CDR2 SQIVND (reference sequence). The V end was cut by 3 bases, the J end by 8 bases, with 10 bases between. The CDR3 sequence is 12 residues long. CDR3 residues: CASSIGGAGYTF. CDR3 bases: TGTGCCAGTAGTATTGGGGGGGCCGGCTACACCTTC.